These T cell receptor beta chains were read from a single sample in a study of cytomegalovirus exposure and HLA in healthy donors. Sequenced by immunoSEQ multiplex PCR; TCRdb stores in-frame clones only, minus some. Here the sample spans 150,000 to 200,000 clones, roughly nine tenths being singletons. The sequenced sample was PBMCs. Every receptor here comes from a man aged 18 to 30 in good health and CMV-seropositive. The CDR3 runs from the conserved cysteine through the conserved F or W. The order of the fields is D gene, V gene, J gene, CDR3 protein. D genes are given only for firm matches.

D gene: TRBD1
V gene: TRBV10-3
J gene: TRBJ2-1
CDR3 protein: CAIRPGQGVNEQFF

D gene: .
V gene: TRBV7-7
J gene: TRBJ2-5
CDR3 protein: CASSPFQGSETQYF

D gene: TRBD2
V gene: TRBV10-3
J gene: TRBJ2-7
CDR3 protein: CAIGGLEGSSYEQYF

D gene: TRBD1
V gene: TRBV7-9
J gene: TRBJ1-3
CDR3 protein: CASSHRDRPISGNTIYF

D gene: TRBD2
V gene: TRBV10-3
J gene: TRBJ2-5
CDR3 protein: CAISPGLAGQETQYF

D gene: .
V gene: TRBV2
J gene: TRBJ2-3
CDR3 protein: CASSEKGRGGTDTQYF

D gene: .
V gene: TRBV28
J gene: TRBJ1-5
CDR3 protein: CASSLIYGGPSNQPQHF

D gene: TRBD1
V gene: TRBV19
J gene: TRBJ2-5
CDR3 protein: CASRDRGEETQYF

D gene: .
V gene: TRBV5-1
J gene: TRBJ2-2
CDR3 protein: CASSLEGVGELFF

D gene: TRBD2
V gene: TRBV6-4
J gene: TRBJ2-1
CDR3 protein: CASSSGTSNMDEQFF

D gene: .
V gene: TRBV10-3
J gene: TRBJ1-5
CDR3 protein: CATGEQEANQPQHF

D gene: TRBD2
V gene: TRBV5-1
J gene: TRBJ2-1
CDR3 protein: CASSSGTSGYNEQFF

D gene: TRBD1
V gene: TRBV6-5
J gene: TRBJ1-1
CDR3 protein: CASYTTGGAFF

D gene: .
V gene: TRBV28
J gene: TRBJ1-2
CDR3 protein: CASSLVNREVYGYTF

D gene: .
V gene: TRBV27
J gene: TRBJ1-2
CDR3 protein: CASSLSVNYGYTF

D gene: .
V gene: TRBV20-1
J gene: TRBJ2-7
CDR3 protein: CSASTFYEQYF

D gene: TRBD1
V gene: TRBV27
J gene: TRBJ2-7
CDR3 protein: CASGDRGPYEQYF

D gene: .
V gene: TRBV6-1
J gene: TRBJ1-5
CDR3 protein: CASSERTVGNQPQHF

D gene: TRBD1
V gene: TRBV11-2
J gene: TRBJ1-2
CDR3 protein: CASSFGTDNYGYTF

D gene: .
V gene: TRBV18
J gene: TRBJ2-7
CDR3 protein: CASSQGTHSYEQYF

D gene: .
V gene: TRBV7-9
J gene: TRBJ2-1
CDR3 protein: CASSSPEGYNEQFF

D gene: .
V gene: TRBV7-8
J gene: TRBJ2-3
CDR3 protein: CASSLWGRASTDTQYF

D gene: .
V gene: TRBV19
J gene: TRBJ1-2
CDR3 protein: CASSPDYIYGYTF

D gene: TRBD1
V gene: TRBV25-1
J gene: TRBJ2-1
CDR3 protein: CASSEGQGVMQFF

D gene: TRBD1
V gene: TRBV11-1
J gene: TRBJ2-3
CDR3 protein: CASSLGGTGHTDTQYF

D gene: .
V gene: TRBV20-1
J gene: TRBJ2-1
CDR3 protein: CSARNLEQFF

D gene: TRBD2
V gene: TRBV19
J gene: TRBJ2-7
CDR3 protein: CASTTSGSSYEQYF

D gene: TRBD2
V gene: TRBV7-9
J gene: TRBJ2-7
CDR3 protein: CASSDGTSVLYEQYF

D gene: TRBD1
V gene: TRBV29-1
J gene: TRBJ2-3
CDR3 protein: CSVVDRGSTDTQYF

D gene: TRBD2
V gene: TRBV6-4
J gene: TRBJ2-1
CDR3 protein: CASSAGTSSNEQFF

D gene: TRBD1
V gene: TRBV19
J gene: TRBJ2-1
CDR3 protein: CASSPGTGIMNEQFF

D gene: .
V gene: TRBV6-6
J gene: TRBJ1-1
CDR3 protein: CASSYSGHRTEAFF

D gene: .
V gene: TRBV20-1
J gene: TRBJ2-3
CDR3 protein: CSNGNTQYF

D gene: .
V gene: TRBV29-1
J gene: TRBJ2-2
CDR3 protein: CSVELAGRTGELFF

D gene: TRBD1
V gene: TRBV28
J gene: TRBJ1-2
CDR3 protein: CASSPPGQLINYGYTF

D gene: .
V gene: TRBV5-1
J gene: TRBJ2-1
CDR3 protein: CASYGQISTLPYNEQFF

D gene: TRBD2
V gene: TRBV18
J gene: TRBJ2-7
CDR3 protein: CASSPRSSGRPDEQYF